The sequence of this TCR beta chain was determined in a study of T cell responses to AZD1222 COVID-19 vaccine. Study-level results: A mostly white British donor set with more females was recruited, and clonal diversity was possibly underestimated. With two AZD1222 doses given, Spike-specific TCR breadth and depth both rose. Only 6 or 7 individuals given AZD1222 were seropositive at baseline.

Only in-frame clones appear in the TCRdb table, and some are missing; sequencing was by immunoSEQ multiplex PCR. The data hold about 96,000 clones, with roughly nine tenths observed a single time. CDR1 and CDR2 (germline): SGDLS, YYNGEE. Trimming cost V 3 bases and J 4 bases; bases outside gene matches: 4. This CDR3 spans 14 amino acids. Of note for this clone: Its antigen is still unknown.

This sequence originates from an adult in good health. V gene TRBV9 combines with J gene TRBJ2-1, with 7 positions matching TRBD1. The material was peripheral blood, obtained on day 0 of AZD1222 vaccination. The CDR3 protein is CASSASDRYNEQFF. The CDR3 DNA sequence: TGTGCCAGCAGCGCCTCGGACAGGTACAATGAGCAGTTCTTC.